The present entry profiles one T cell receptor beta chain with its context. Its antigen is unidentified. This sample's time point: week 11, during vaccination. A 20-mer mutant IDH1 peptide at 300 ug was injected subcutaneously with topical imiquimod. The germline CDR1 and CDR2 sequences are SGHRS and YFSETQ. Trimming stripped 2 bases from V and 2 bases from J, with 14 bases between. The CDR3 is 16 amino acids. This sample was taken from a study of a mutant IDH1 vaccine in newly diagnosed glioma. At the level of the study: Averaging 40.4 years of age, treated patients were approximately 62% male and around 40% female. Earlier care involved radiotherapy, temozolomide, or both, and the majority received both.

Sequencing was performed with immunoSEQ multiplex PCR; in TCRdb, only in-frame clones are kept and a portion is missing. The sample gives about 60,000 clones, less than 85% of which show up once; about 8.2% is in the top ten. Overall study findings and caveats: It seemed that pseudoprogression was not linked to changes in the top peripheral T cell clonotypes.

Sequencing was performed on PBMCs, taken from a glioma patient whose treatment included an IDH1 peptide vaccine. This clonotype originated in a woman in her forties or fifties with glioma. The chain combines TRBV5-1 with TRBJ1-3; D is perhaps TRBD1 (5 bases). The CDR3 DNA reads TGCGCCAGCAGCTTACAAGGGGCAGGGACTGGAAACACCATATATTTT. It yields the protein CASSLQGAGTGNTIYF.